This passage covers 4 T cell receptor beta chains from one sample sequenced in a study of blood T cell repertoires in COVID-19. Libraries were prepared by immunoSEQ multiplex PCR; TCRdb keeps only in-frame clonotypes and omits some of them. Of around 130,000 clones in the sample, around 87% are singletons; the top ten hold approximately 2.3%. Specimen: peripheral blood. These receptors were collected from a woman aged 50 to 60 with acute or convalescent COVID-19.

J is TRBJ1-1 and V is TRBV20-1, with a weak D call TRBD1 (6 bases). The CDR3 has 15 amino acids. CDR1 is DFQATT, CDR2 SNEGSKA, per germline (reference sequence). Between the trimmed V and J ends, which lost 3 bases and 1 base, there was a span of 15 bases. The CDR3 DNA is TGCAGTGCTAGTCCAGGGGTCCTAAAGAACACTGAAGCTTTCTTT. This codes for CSASPGVLKNTEAFF.

In its sample, this clone was seen a few times. The chain has TRBV6-6 and TRBJ1-4; D gene ambiguous. V lost 0 bases and J lost 8, with 7 bases in between. In germline, CDR1 is MNHNY, CDR2 SVGAGI (reference sequence). The CDR3 runs to 13 residues. CDR3 bases: TGTGCCAGCAGTTACTCATCGGAGGAAAAACTGTTTTTT. Translating it yields CASSYSSEEKLFF.

The V and J genes are TRBV2 and TRBJ1-1, with TRBD1 identical over 7 bases. The CDR3 extends over 12 amino acids. In germline, CDR1 is SNHLY, CDR2 FYNNEI. The ends lost 4 bases at V and 11 bases at J; junction bases unmatched: 7. In DNA form, the CDR3 reads TGTGCCAGCAGTGGGAAGGGGGCAGGGGCTTTCTTT. The encoded protein is CASSGKGAGAFF.

V is TRBV5-1 and J is TRBJ1-1; D is unresolved. Trimming pared 2 bases from V and 8 bases from J, leaving 16 bases between. Germline lookup yields CDR1 SGHRS and CDR2 YFSETQ. The CDR3 is 14 amino acids. The CDR3 sequence: CASSFSPSEGEAFF. DNA for the CDR3: TGCGCCAGCAGCTTTTCCCCGAGTGAGGGAGAAGCTTTCTTT.